The clone carrying this T cell receptor (beta chain) was seen at least ten times. Its target is unknown. The sample comes from a study of T-cell reconstitution after alpha-beta-depleted transplantation in children. Study observations and caveats: Newly produced T cells mostly provided counts and TCRbeta diversity after one year, as hyperexpanded clones declined. After transplant, at about two months, alpha-beta T cells were reportedly derived from several hundred expanded graft clones. Some patients showed high day-60 TCRbeta diversity, which derived from surviving recipient T cells and thymic progenitors.

Library preparation (for TCRbeta) was performed with unique molecular identifiers. TCRdb itself ran the PCR reads through MiXCR, one entry per CDR3 protein. The sample lists fewer than 350,000 distinct CDR3 sequences, almost 8% seen once, with about 8.2% in the top ten. The CDR3 covers 10 residues. With 7 bases removed from V and 4 bases from J, the gap between germline ends came to 7 bases. CDR1 and CDR2 (germline): SQVTM, ANQGSEA. J is TRBJ1-1 and V is TRBV29-1; D is ambiguous. This sample comprised peripheral blood, obtained 360 days after TCRalphabeta/CD19-depleted stem cell transplant. The clonotype comes from a female patient aged 2 to 10 who had a stem cell transplant for Fanconi anemia, so the T cells may come from the graft donor. For the CDR3, the DNA is TGCAGCGATGGTAGCACTGAAGCTTTCTTT. Amino acid sequence: CSDGSTEAFF.